One and the same sample provided the 21 T cell receptor beta chains below, sequenced in a study of beta chain features in type 1 diabetes. Regarding the study as a whole: Shorter TCRB CDR3s, moderately but significantly so, were found in Type 1 diabetes patients in all four CD4+ subsets.

The isolated RNA, all of it, was reverse transcribed, so expressed TCRB transcripts were what got sequenced. Measured with immunoSEQ multiplex PCR; TCRdb has only the in-frame clones, and not every one. This sample has 600,000 to 700,000 clones, with roughly an eighth found just once. What these receptors recognize is not known. The sample was naive CD4+ T cells from blood. Receptor source: a man aged 25 to 45 with type 1 diabetes.

A few counts support this clone. J is TRBJ2-5 and V is TRBV27, with D possibly being TRBD1 or TRBD2 (6 bases each). CDR1 and CDR2 from the germline V gene are MNHEY and SMNVEV (reference sequence). This CDR3 region has 14 residues. V was clipped by 5 bases and J by 5 bases, with 15 bases between them. The CDR3 protein is CASSNWGAGETQYF. CDR3 DNA sequence: TGTGCCAGCAGTAATTGGGGGGCGGGCGAGACCCAGTACTTC.

The J gene is TRBJ2-7, the V gene TRBV19; 9 nucleotides match TRBD1. Germline loops: CDR1 LNHDA, CDR2 SQIVND (reference sequence). The CDR3 has 12 residues. The CDR3 DNA follows: TGTGCTTCGCAGGGACAGGGAAGTGAGCAGTACTTC. This codes for CASQGQGSEQYF.

CDR3: CASSQGQPVTEAFF. The CDR3 DNA follows: TGTGCCAGCAGCCAAGGGCAGCCTGTCACTGAAGCTTTCTTT. V usage is TRBV4-2 and J usage is TRBJ1-1; D is ambiguous. Germline CDR1 reads LGHNA; CDR2 reads YNFKEQ. The CDR3 length is 14 residues. Trimming removed 1 base at V and 4 bases at J, with 10 bases between.

This clone was observed a handful of times. This chain connects TRBV28 to TRBJ1-2; D not resolved. The V gene lost 10 bases and the J gene lost 6 bases, with 12 bases spanning the gap. Germline V gene lookup returns CDR1 MDHEN and CDR2 SYDVKM. This CDR3 contains 11 residues. The CDR3 region has the DNA TGTGCCATAGAAGCGTGGGATGGCTACACCTTC. It yields the protein CAIEAWDGYTF.

In this sample, this clone turned up a few times. The chain couples TRBV7-2 to TRBJ2-3; 12 bases agree with TRBD2. Germline V lookup: CDR1 SGHTA, CDR2 FQGNSA. V lost 2 bases and J lost 1; bases outside the gene matches: 1. The CDR3 has 16 residues. This CDR3 is CASSLRTSGGTDTQYF. DNA for the CDR3: TGTGCCAGCAGCTTACGGACTAGCGGGGGCACAGATACGCAGTATTTT.

The J gene is TRBJ1-2, the V gene TRBV7-2; D remains unclear. Trimming cost V 5 bases and J 2 bases, with 12 bases left between them. Per germline, CDR1 SGHTA and CDR2 FQGNSA. The CDR3 length is 14 residues. The CDR3, as DNA: TGTGCCAGCAGCCGGCGGTCGGCGAACTATGGCTACACCTTC. Amino acid sequence: CASSRRSANYGYTF.

The chain employs TRBV7-3 and TRBJ1-6, with 9 bases that match TRBD1. Germline V CDR1 and CDR2: SGHTA, FQGTGA. V shed 4 bases and J 5 bases; nucleotides not matched to a gene: 6. The CDR3 loop spans 16 amino acids. The CDR3 here is CASSSQGAHNNSPLHF. DNA for the CDR3: TGTGCCAGCAGCTCACAGGGGGCGCACAATAATTCACCCCTCCACTTT. Filled out from reference TRBV7-3 and TRBJ1-6, the complete variable domain reads GAGVSQTPSNKVTEKGKYVELRCDPISGHTALYWYRQSLGQGPEFLIYFQGTGAADDSGLPNDRFFAVRPEGSVSTLKIQRTERGDSAVYLCASSSQGAHNNSPLHFGNGTRLTVT.

This clone was seen more than once but under ten times. This chain uses TRBV7-2 with TRBJ1-2, with TRBD1 matching over 10 bases. This CDR3 region has 13 residues. V was clipped by 5 bases and J by 5 bases; unmatched bases: 2. CDR1 and CDR2 (germline): SGHTA, FQGNSA. CDR3 bases: TGTGCCAGCAGCGGGGGACAGGGGTATGGCTACACCTTC. It specifies CASSGGQGYGYTF.

This clone has only a few counts. The chain couples TRBV6-1 to TRBJ2-5, with 7 bases identical to TRBD1. The CDR3 consists of 13 residues. J gave up 5 bases and V 5 bases, and 5 bases lay outside the gene matches. CDR1 is MNHNS and CDR2 is SASEGT in the germline V gene. The CDR3 DNA follows: TGTGCCAGCAGTCCGACAGGGATGGAGACCCAGTACTTC. It is translated as CASSPTGMETQYF.

V usage is TRBV5-1 and J usage is TRBJ2-5, with TRBD1 matching over 7 bases. Germline V gene sequence: CDR1 SGHRS, CDR2 YFSETQ. The CDR3 is made up of 14 amino acids. V lost 7 bases and J lost 2; bases outside the gene matches: 8. The chain's CDR3 is CASSSSGQQETQYF. DNA of the CDR3: TGCGCCAGCTCTTCTTCGGGACAGCAAGAGACCCAGTACTTC. Looking up the rest from reference TRBV5-1 and TRBJ2-5 gives the full variable domain: KAGVTQTPRYLIKTRGQQVTLSCSPISGHRSVSWYQQTPGQGLQFLFEYFSETQRNKGNFPGRFSGRQFSNSRSEMNVSTLELGDSALYLCASSSSGQQETQYFGPGTRLLVL.

As regards this clone: At the DNA level, this CDR3 is encoded by other sequences in the same sample as well. The chain joins TRBV5-1 to TRBJ2-2; 7 nucleotides agree with TRBD1. V shed 0 bases and J 3 bases; nucleotides not matched to a gene: 5. CDR3 length: 16 residues. Germline V gene lookup returns CDR1 SGHRS and CDR2 YFSETQ. The CDR3 protein is CASSLGDREDTGELFF. The CDR3 DNA reads TGCGCCAGCAGCTTGGGCGACAGGGAAGACACCGGGGAGCTGTTTTTT.

This clone was detected only a few times. The chain carries TRBV9 and TRBJ2-5; D is undetermined. The length of the CDR3 is 14 residues. The germline V and J ends were trimmed by 1 base and 1 base, with 8 bases remaining between them. CDR1 and CDR2 (germline): SGDLS, YYNGEE. DNA for the CDR3: TGTGCCAGCAGCGTAACATGGCTCCAAGAGACCCAGTACTTC. It encodes CASSVTWLQETQYF.

This clone came up a few times. V usage is TRBV18 and J usage is TRBJ1-5; 7 bases map to TRBD1. The V segment lost 3 bases and the J segment 4 bases; nucleotides outside the gene matches: 0. The CDR3 loop spans 13 amino acids. Germline V CDR1 and CDR2: KGHSH, LQKENI. The CDR3 sequence is CASSPGQNQPQHF. In DNA, the CDR3 is TGTGCCAGCTCACCGGGACAGAATCAGCCCCAGCATTTT.

This chain links TRBV11-2 with TRBJ1-4, with TRBD1 matching 8 bases. The CDR3 spans 15 residues. CDR1 is SGHAT and CDR2 is FQNNGV in the germline V gene. V lost 5 bases and J lost 7; bases outside the gene matches: 9. CDR3 amino acids: CASSLRTGWSEKLFF. CDR3 nucleotides: TGTGCCAGCAGCCTGCGGACAGGGTGGAGTGAAAAACTGTTTTTT.

This clone occurred a few times. This chain uses TRBV6-1 with TRBJ2-2, with a possible D match to TRBD1 (5 bases). CDR1 and CDR2 from the germline V gene are MNHNS and SASEGT. V was trimmed by 4 bases and J by 3 bases, leaving 9 bases between them. CDR3 size: 14 residues. In nucleotides, the CDR3 is TGTGCCAGCAGTGTGCCCAGGGACACCGGGGAGCTGTTTTTT. Protein sequence: CASSVPRDTGELFF.

The rearrangement links TRBV9 to TRBJ2-3; tentatively, D is TRBD2 (5 bases). CDR1 and CDR2 from the germline V gene are SGDLS and YYNGEE. The V and J ends lost 0 bases and 2 bases respectively, with 13 bases between them. CDR3 length: 16 residues. CDR3 DNA: TGTGCCAGCAGCGTAGGGACTTCCTCTGACACAGATACGCAGTATTTT. Translation: CASSVGTSSDTDTQYF.

The chain couples TRBV28 to TRBJ2-7; 8 bases fit TRBD1. CDR3 size: 15 residues. The germline V gene encodes CDR1 MDHEN and CDR2 SYDVKM. The J segment lost 2 bases and the V segment lost 5 bases, leaving 8 bases of the junction unmatched. CDR3 amino acids: CASSPAGTGPYEQYF. DNA of the CDR3: TGTGCCAGCAGTCCTGCGGGGACAGGTCCCTACGAGCAGTACTTC.

The table lists this clone with a few counts. The genes are TRBV29-1 and TRBJ2-3, with TRBD1 matching over 9 bases. The V gene end was trimmed by 6 bases and the J gene end by 4 bases; junction bases not matched to a gene: 2. The CDR3 is made up of 12 amino acids. Germline V gene lookup returns CDR1 SQVTM and CDR2 ANQGSEA. The CDR3 DNA reads TGCAGCGTCTGGGACAGGGCAGATACGCAGTATTTT. Translating it yields CSVWDRADTQYF.

This clone was counted between two and nine times. This rearrangement joins TRBV4-3 to TRBJ1-5, with D hard to call. CDR3 length: 15 residues. Germline values: CDR1 LGHNA, CDR2 YSLEER. V dropped 4 bases and J dropped 5 bases, with 15 bases sitting between them. Written as DNA, the CDR3 is TGCGCCAGCAGCCCGTTCTCAGGTTCTGATCAGCCCCAGCATTTT. This translates into CASSPFSGSDQPQHF.

The rearrangement links TRBV4-3 to TRBJ1-1; weak D call: TRBD1 (5 bases). CDR1 and CDR2 (germline): LGHNA, YSLEER. The V end lost 0 bases, the J end lost 6 bases, and 8 bases lay between the germline ends. There are 13 residues in the CDR3. The CDR3 DNA follows: TGCGCCAGCAGCCAAGAGGCGACAGCTGAAGCTTTCTTT. Its translation: CASSQEATAEAFF.

This clone was observed a handful of times. The rearrangement uses TRBV12-5 and TRBJ2-5; D is perhaps TRBD2 (5 bases). The CDR3 has 12 residues. CDR1 and CDR2 (germline): LGHNT, FRNRAP. V lost 5 bases and J lost 7, with 11 bases in between. The CDR3 region has the DNA TGTGCTAGTGGTCCCCCCCGGGGGACCCAGTACTTC. Encoded protein: CASGPPRGTQYF.